Each of the 8 T cell receptor beta chains below was sequenced from the same sample in a study of T cell repertoires in cytomegalovirus infection. TCRdb re-analysed the reads in MiXCR, keeping a single row per CDR3 protein. In the table there are about 340,000 distinct CDR3 sequences, around 29% of which are singletons. These receptors lack a known antigen. The sample here was cultured PBMCs, taken from culture after CMV antigen stimulation. Every receptor here comes from a human donor in good health (CMV status not recorded). Some clones in this sample may be carry-over from other donors' samples.

This clonotype was counted at least ten times. The chain joins TRBV19 to TRBJ2-1, with TRBD2 matching 9 bases. Germline CDR1 and CDR2: LNHDA and SQIVND (reference sequence). The CDR3 consists of 16 residues. V trimming: 6 bases; J trimming: 8 bases; junction bases outside the gene matches: 14. This CDR3 reads CASSPSAGGLVHEQFF. In nucleotides, the CDR3 is TGTGCCAGTAGCCCCTCGGCGGGAGGGCTTGTCCATGAGCAGTTCTTC.

In its sample, this clonotype was seen a few times. The V and J genes are TRBV20-1 and TRBJ2-1; D remains unclear. The CDR3 consists of 12 residues. Between the trimmed V and J ends, which lost 5 bases and 2 bases, there was a span of 7 bases. Germline V gives CDR1 DFQATT, CDR2 SNEGSKA (reference sequence). CDR3 bases: TGCAGTGCTGAAATAACCTACAATGAGCAGTTCTTC. Its translation is CSAEITYNEQFF.

This clonotype has just a few counts. J is TRBJ1-5 and V is TRBV6-2 or TRBV6-3; a possible D gene is TRBD1 (6 bases). Trimming left V 5 bases short and J 3 bases short, with 14 bases between. The CDR3 is made up of 15 amino acids. Per the germline V gene, CDR1 is MNHEY and CDR2 is SVGEGT. CDR3 in amino acids: CASSPVDSYNQPQHF. The CDR3 DNA reads TGTGCCAGCAGTCCTGTGGACAGCTACAATCAGCCCCAGCATTTT.

This chain joins TRBV20-1 and TRBJ1-1; D possibly corresponds to TRBD1 (5 bases). Trimming cost V 7 bases and J 3 bases, with 12 bases left between them. The CDR3 extends over 12 amino acids. Germline V gene sequence: CDR1 DFQATT, CDR2 SNEGSKA (reference sequence). The CDR3 DNA follows: TGCAGTGTCGAGGTGGGGGACACTGAAGCTTTCTTT. Translated: CSVEVGDTEAFF.

The chain joins TRBV12-3 or TRBV12-4 to TRBJ1-5; D is unclear. V gave up 0 bases and J gave up 6 bases, with 12 bases separating them. The CDR3 is made up of 15 amino acids. The DNA of the CDR3 is TGTGCCAGCAGTTTAGCGCTGAGTGGTACTCAGCCCCAGCATTTT. Translated: CASSLALSGTQPQHF.

This clonotype was observed a few times. The rearrangement joins TRBV19 to TRBJ1-1; no firm D call. The V end lost 5 bases, the J end lost 1 base, and 14 bases lay between the germline ends. The CDR3 length is 15 residues. Germline CDR1 is LNHDA and CDR2 is SQIVND (reference sequence). CDR3 amino acids: CASSSERTTNTEAFF. The CDR3 DNA sequence: TGTGCCAGTAGTTCAGAGAGGACCACGAACACTGAAGCTTTCTTT.

The CDR3 here is CASSENSEVTGELFF. CDR3 nucleotides: TGTGCCAGCAGTGAAAACAGCGAGGTCACCGGGGAGCTGTTTTTT. The J gene is TRBJ2-2, the V gene TRBV6-1; no clear D gene. V lost 2 bases to trimming and J lost 4 bases, with 11 bases between them. Germline V gene sequence: CDR1 MNHNS, CDR2 SASEGT. The CDR3 totals 15 residues.

The rearrangement links TRBV20-1 to TRBJ1-2; possibly TRBD1 for D (5 bases). This CDR3 spans 14 amino acids. Germline-derived CDR1 and CDR2 are DFQATT and SNEGSKA (reference sequence). The V gene lost 4 bases and the J gene lost 5 bases, with 17 bases spanning the gap. The CDR3 DNA follows: TGCAGTGCTACCTCCCCGGGGGTGTGGTATGGCTACACCTTC. Amino acid sequence: CSATSPGVWYGYTF.